This T cell receptor (beta chain) was identified in a study of OX40 agonist ivuxolimab in advanced cancers. For the wider study: Ivuxolimab was an agonistic, fully human IgG2 monoclonal antibody directed against OX40 (CD134), a costimulatory receptor. Peripheral TCRbeta sequencing was intended to test whether TCR sequence diversity was altered and clonal T-cell expansion was caused by ivuxolimab. Of the approximately 50 patients in dose escalation, approximately 20 had hepatocellular carcinoma, around 15 had melanoma, 9 had renal cell carcinoma and 9 had head and neck cancer. Prior anti-PD-1, anti-PD-L1 or anti-CTLA-4 therapy was permitted, and approximately 41% of dose-escalation patients had received checkpoint inhibitors. In the dose-escalation cohort, roughly 80% of patients were male, and the mean age was approximately 64 years, with a range of about 23 to 90. Partial responses occurred in three dose-escalation patients: two with cutaneous melanoma and one with hepatocellular carcinoma. The monotherapy dose-escalation portion (N of about 50 patients) of the phase I ivuxolimab trial is reported in the paper. Intravenous ivuxolimab was administered to patients every 2 weeks at six dose levels: 0.01, 0.1, 0.3, 1.5, 3 and 10 mg/kg.

Remarks on this clone: Its recognized antigen is unknown. No qualities accompany the bases; no much larger clone lies one base away.

The trial excluded patients who had a history of autoimmune disease or were on systemic immunosuppression. Peripheral blood for TCR sequencing was collected from all dose cohorts at baseline, on cycle 4 day 1, and on cycle 7 day 1. Samples were obtained from an open-label, multicenter, first-in-human phase I dose-escalation trial of ivuxolimab. Adults with locally advanced or metastatic head and neck squamous cell, hepatocellular, melanoma or renal cell carcinoma were enrolled in the trial. Before TCR sequencing, CD4+ T cells and CD8+ T cells were sorted from peripheral blood as separate populations. The paper as a whole reports these results and caveats: Low levels of normalized T-cell clonal expansion were also shown by some nonresponding patients. In partial responders in the 0.1-3.0 mg/kg groups, normalized peripheral clonal expansion was found to be among the lowest, especially among CD8+ T cells. Which antigens the clonally expanded peripheral T cells were specific for was not determined. At doses of 0.1 to 3.0 mg/kg, clonal expansion of both CD4+ and CD8+ T cells in blood was seen between baseline and week 6. After ivuxolimab, expanded clones were on average more numerous among CD8+ T cells than among CD4+ T cells.

To sequence the TCRbeta CDR3 region, genomic DNA was isolated from the sorted cells. TCRbeta CDR3 regions were sequenced using the immunoSEQ Assay. What TCRdb holds here is the immuneACCESS table cut down to in-frame rearrangements. Part of the clones is not present; checked against another copy, under half of the missing clones reflect an unresolved V gene, and the others are unexplained. This sample comprises about 79,000 clones, 88% of them detected only once. The ten largest clonotypes hold approximately 4% of the sample. This receptor was obtained from an adult with an advanced solid tumor such as melanoma, head and neck, liver or kidney cancer. Specimen: CD4+ or CD8+ T cells sorted from blood, collected in a trial of the OX40 agonist ivuxolimab.

This receptor carries the CDR3 CASSLVAGGQPQHF. The bases read TGTGCCAGCAGCTTAGTGGCAGGGGGTCAGCCCCAGCATTTT. This sequence uses TRBV7-6 and TRBJ1-5, with 7 middle bases fitting TRBD1. For this chain, trimming is 1 base at the V end and 6 bases at the J end, and the number of junction bases without a gene match is 3. CDR1 and CDR2, looked up from the germline V gene, are SGHVS and FNYEAQ. Its CDR3 holds 14 amino acids, cysteine through phenylalanine. Just CDR3 DNA is preserved here, 42 bases in frame from base 1.